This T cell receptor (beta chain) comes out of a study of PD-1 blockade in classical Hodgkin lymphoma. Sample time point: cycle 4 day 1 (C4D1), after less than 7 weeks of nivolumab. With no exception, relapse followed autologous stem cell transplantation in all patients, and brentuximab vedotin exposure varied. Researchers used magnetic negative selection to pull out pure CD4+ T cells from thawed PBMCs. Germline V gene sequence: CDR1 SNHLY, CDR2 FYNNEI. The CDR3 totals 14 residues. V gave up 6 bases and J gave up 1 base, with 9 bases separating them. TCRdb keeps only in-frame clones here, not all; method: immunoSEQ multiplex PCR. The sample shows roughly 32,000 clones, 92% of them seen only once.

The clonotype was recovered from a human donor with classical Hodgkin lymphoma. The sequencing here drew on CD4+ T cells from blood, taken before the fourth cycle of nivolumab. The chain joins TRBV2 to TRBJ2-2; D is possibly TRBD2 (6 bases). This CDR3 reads CASRRLVNTGELFF. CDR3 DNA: TGTGCCAGCAGAAGACTAGTGAACACCGGGGAGCTGTTTTTT. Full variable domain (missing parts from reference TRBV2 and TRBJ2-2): EPEVTQTPSHQVTQMGQEVILRCVPISNHLYFYWYRQILGQKVEFLVSFYNNEISEKSEIFDDQFSVERPDGSNFTLKIRSTKLEDSAMYFCASRRLVNTGELFFGEGSRLTVL.